These 29 T cell receptor beta chains originate from one sample sequenced in a study of T cells in Graves' hyperthyroidism and ophthalmopathy. Using RNA transcripts as the source, TCR beta CDR3 regions were amplified. An initial round of RT-PCR targeting the TCR CDR3 relied on the HTBI primer set. TCRdb processed the multiplex PCR reads anew with MiXCR; each CDR3 protein has one entry. Of about 640,000 distinct CDR3 sequences in the sample, less than 25% were seen once. Sequencing was carried out using blood. Source of these receptors: a man aged 25 to 40 with Graves' ophthalmopathy.

The rearrangement links TRBV5-1 to TRBJ2-7, with D perhaps matching TRBD1 (6 bases). Looked up from germline, CDR1 is SGHRS and CDR2 is YFSETQ. The CDR3 covers 13 residues. The V end lost 4 bases, the J end lost 4 bases, and 12 bases lay between the germline ends. This CDR3 reads CASSRDNFYEQYF. Written as DNA, the CDR3 is TGCGCCAGCAGCCGGGACAATTTTTACGAGCAGTACTTC.

The J gene is TRBJ1-1, the V gene TRBV5-1; TRBD1 is a possible D gene (6 bases). V lost 3 bases to trimming and J lost 5 bases, with 11 bases between them. The CDR3 consists of 13 residues. Germline CDR1 reads SGHRS; CDR2 reads YFSETQ. CDR3 nucleotide sequence: TGCGCCAGCAGCTCGACCAGGGGTACTGAAGCTTTCTTT. Translation gives CASSSTRGTEAFF. Combining the CDR3 with reference TRBV5-1 and TRBJ1-1 gives the whole variable domain KAGVTQTPRYLIKTRGQQVTLSCSPISGHRSVSWYQQTPGQGLQFLFEYFSETQRNKGNFPGRFSGRQFSNSRSEMNVSTLELGDSALYLCASSSTRGTEAFFGQGTRLTVV.

This clonotype was detected many times. This chain uses TRBV12-3 or TRBV12-4 with TRBJ1-5, with D unresolved. Between the trimmed V and J ends, which lost 6 bases and 5 bases, there was a span of 8 bases. The CDR3 is 12 amino acids. CDR3 sequence: CASRSPDQPQHF. The CDR3 DNA follows: TGTGCCAGCAGAAGTCCCGATCAGCCCCAGCATTTT.

The V gene is TRBV19, the J gene TRBJ2-5; 8 bases map to TRBD2. From germline, CDR1 is LNHDA and CDR2 SQIVND (reference sequence). Trimming cost V 4 bases and J 2 bases; bases outside gene matches: 6. CDR3 length: 15 amino acids. CDR3: CASSRIAGIQETQYF. The CDR3 nucleotides read TGTGCCAGTAGTAGGATAGCGGGAATTCAAGAGACCCAGTACTTC.

The gene calls are TRBV28 and TRBJ2-1, with a tentative D call TRBD1 (6 bases). The germline gives CDR1 MDHEN, CDR2 SYDVKM. Trimming took 5 bases from V and 4 from J, leaving 18 bases between them. This CDR3 is built from 16 residues. CDR3 protein: CASSLLASGQYNEQFF. CDR3 DNA sequence: TGTGCCAGCAGTCTTCTTGCTTCTGGACAGTACAATGAGCAGTTCTTC.

The chain is built from TRBV19 and TRBJ1-5, with D tentatively TRBD1 (5 bases). Per the germline V gene, CDR1 is LNHDA and CDR2 is SQIVND (reference sequence). The V and J ends lost 6 bases and 0 bases respectively, with 21 bases between them. CDR3 length: 18 amino acids. The CDR3 loop reads CASSVSGTPMFSNQPQHF. Written as DNA, the CDR3 is TGTGCCAGTAGCGTTTCCGGGACTCCAATGTTTAGCAATCAGCCCCAGCATTTT.

This clonotype has a handful of counts. The V and J genes are TRBV5-1 and TRBJ2-3, with D perhaps being TRBD1 or TRBD2 (5 bases each). Per germline, CDR1 SGHRS and CDR2 YFSETQ. The CDR3 is 16 residues long. Trimming took 1 base from V and 2 from J, leaving 14 bases between them. CDR3 protein: CASSLTGSGITDTQYF. CDR3 DNA sequence: TGCGCCAGCAGCTTGACGGGGTCAGGGATCACAGATACGCAGTATTTT.

This clonotype was detected ten times or more. V gene TRBV11-2 combines with J gene TRBJ2-5; maybe TRBD2 (5 bases). This CDR3 region has 15 residues. CDR1 is SGHAT and CDR2 is FQNNGV in the germline V gene. With 5 bases removed from V and 5 bases from J, the gap between germline ends came to 18 bases. CDR3 loop: CASSMLPGSEETQYF. CDR3 coding DNA: TGTGCCAGCAGCATGCTCCCGGGTAGCGAGGAGACCCAGTACTTC.

V is TRBV7-2 and J is TRBJ1-5; weak D call: TRBD1 (5 bases). This CDR3 is built from 15 residues. Germline CDR1 reads SGHTA; CDR2 reads FQGNSA. Trimming removed 3 bases at V and 1 base at J, with 10 bases between. The chain's CDR3 is CASSLGGVSNQPQHF. The CDR3 DNA reads TGTGCCAGCAGCTTGGGGGGGGTGAGCAATCAGCCCCAGCATTTT.

The sample holds a few counts of this clonotype. The chain recombines TRBV27 with TRBJ2-5; TRBD2 aligns across 9 bases. Germline CDR1 and CDR2: MNHEY and SMNVEV (reference sequence). After removal of 0 bases from V and 6 bases from J, the junction contained 8 bases not matched to a gene. The CDR3 spans 16 residues. CDR3 DNA: TGTGCCAGCAGTTTATCCGGGACTAGCCGCTGGCAGACCCAGTACTTC. Protein product: CASSLSGTSRWQTQYF.

The chain combines TRBV6-1 with TRBJ1-2, with TRBD1 as a possible D gene (5 bases). V was cut by 6 bases and J by 0 bases, with 11 bases left in between. CDR1 MNHNS and CDR2 SASEGT come from the germline V gene. This CDR3 is built from 14 residues. The CDR3 sequence is CASSGAPPNYGYTF. Here the CDR3 DNA reads TGTGCCAGCAGCGGGGCGCCACCTAACTATGGCTACACCTTC.

The chain uses TRBV12-3 or TRBV12-4 and TRBJ2-4, with D perhaps matching TRBD1 (6 bases). Trimming stripped 2 bases from V and 7 bases from J, with 9 bases between. CDR3 length equals 13 residues. CDR3 nucleotides: TGTGCCAGCAGTTTAACAGGGCACAACATTCAGTACTTC. Translation gives CASSLTGHNIQYF.

This clonotype came up a few times. The junction does not match germline at one end; this may be a read error. The J gene is TRBJ1-1, the V gene TRBV2; possible D gene TRBD1, 5 bases. CDR3 length: 15 residues. CDR1 SNHLY and CDR2 FYNNEI come from the germline V gene. This CDR3 reads CASSGLLRGGTGAFF. The CDR3 DNA is TGTGCCAGCAGTGGTTTGTTGCGGGGAGGGACTGGAGCTTTCTTT.

The chain carries TRBV20-1 and TRBJ2-2; 7 nucleotides match TRBD2. The germline V gene encodes CDR1 DFQATT and CDR2 SNEGSKA (reference sequence). The CDR3 is made up of 16 amino acids. Trimming removed 3 bases from V and 5 bases from J; junction bases left unmatched: 12. DNA for the CDR3: TGCAGTGCTAGTGTCCGAGGGAGGGCGGATACCGGGGAGCTGTTTTTT. Translation: CSASVRGRADTGELFF.

In this sample, this clonotype turned up many times. V is TRBV7-9 and J is TRBJ2-5; 7 positions agree with TRBD2. The CDR3 contains 14 residues. The junction had 9 bases not matched to a gene; V was cut back by 6 bases and J by 5 bases. Germline CDR1 and CDR2: SEHNR and FQNEAQ (reference sequence). The DNA for the CDR3 is TGTGCCAGCAGTTTGGGAGCCGGGAGGGAGACCCAGTACTTC. Protein sequence: CASSLGAGRETQYF.

A few counts support this clonotype. This sequence joins TRBV6-2 or TRBV6-3 and TRBJ2-1, with 11 bases fitting TRBD2. Trimming removed 8 bases from V and 7 bases from J; junction bases left unmatched: 4. Germline CDR1 reads MNHEY; CDR2 reads SVGEGT. The CDR3 is 13 amino acids. The CDR3 here is CASVRLAGNEQFF. As DNA, the CDR3 is TGTGCCAGCGTGAGACTAGCGGGAAATGAGCAGTTCTTC.

This sequence joins TRBV6-1 and TRBJ2-7; D possibly matches TRBD1 or TRBD2 (5 bases each). Between the trimmed V and J ends, which lost 10 bases and 0 bases, there was a span of 10 bases. CDR3 length: 12 residues. CDR1 is MNHNS and CDR2 is SASEGT in the germline V gene. The CDR3: CAIGAVSYEQYF. In nucleotides, the CDR3 is TGTGCCATCGGGGCGGTCTCCTACGAGCAGTACTTC.

The rearrangement uses TRBV27 and TRBJ2-5, with D possibly matching TRBD1 (6 bases). V lost 5 bases and J 5 bases, leaving 18 bases between the germline ends. The CDR3 covers 15 residues. The V gene's germline CDR1 is MNHEY and CDR2 SMNVEV (reference sequence). The chain's CDR3 is CASSPRRGGRETQYF. The CDR3 coding sequence is TGTGCCAGCAGTCCCCGACGTGGGGGCAGGGAGACCCAGTACTTC.

The sample holds a few counts of this clonotype. CDR3 amino acids: CATSSTSGKRTGELFF. The CDR3 nucleotides are TGTGCCACCAGCAGTACTAGCGGGAAGCGAACCGGGGAGCTGTTTTTT. The chain uses TRBV15 and TRBJ2-2, with 10 bases fitting TRBD2. Germline V gene data show CDR1 as LNHNV and CDR2 as YYDKDF (reference sequence). Trimming cost V 3 bases and J 5 bases; bases outside gene matches: 6. The CDR3 extends over 16 amino acids.

This clonotype has a handful of counts. The chain couples TRBV10-3 to TRBJ2-1; 10 nucleotides match TRBD2. CDR3 length: 16 residues. The trim removed 7 bases at V and 6 bases at J, leaving 12 bases unmatched. Germline assignment: CDR1 ENHRY and CDR2 SYGVKD. CDR3 in amino acids: CAINPSAGGRGNEQFF. The CDR3 region has the DNA TGTGCCATCAATCCTTCAGCGGGAGGGAGGGGCAATGAGCAGTTCTTC.

The V and J genes are TRBV20-1 and TRBJ2-6, with no clear D. The CDR3 loop spans 16 amino acids. Trimming removed 0 bases at V and 0 bases at J, with 9 bases between. Germline V gives CDR1 DFQATT, CDR2 SNEGSKA (reference sequence). CDR3 loop: CSAREQILSGANVLTF. The CDR3 bases are TGCAGTGCTAGAGAACAGATCCTCTCTGGGGCCAACGTCCTGACTTTC.

This clonotype has more than one count but fewer than ten. This chain connects TRBV7-6 to TRBJ1-5, with a possible D match to TRBD1 (6 bases). Germline V lookup: CDR1 SGHVS, CDR2 FNYEAQ. V shed 3 bases and J shed 7 bases, with 13 bases lying between them. CDR3 length: 14 residues. The CDR3 loop is CASSLGHQGQPQHF. In DNA, the CDR3 is TGTGCCAGCAGCTTGGGACATCAGGGGCAGCCCCAGCATTTT.

This clonotype was detected only a few times. The chain links TRBV30 to TRBJ2-3; D is unresolved. Looked up from germline, CDR1 is GTSNPN and CDR2 is SVGIG (reference sequence). V was cut by 4 bases and J by 2 bases, with 13 bases left in between. CDR3 size: 14 residues. CDR3 amino acids: CAWTSTSHTDTQYF. In DNA form, the CDR3 reads TGTGCCTGGACATCGACCAGCCACACAGATACGCAGTATTTT.

This clonotype was counted between two and nine times. This sequence joins TRBV20-1 and TRBJ2-1, with D perhaps matching TRBD2 (6 bases). Germline assignment: CDR1 DFQATT and CDR2 SNEGSKA (reference sequence). The V and J ends lost 5 bases and 2 bases respectively, with 10 bases between them. This CDR3 has 13 residues. CDR3 protein: CSARRGPYNEQFF. DNA for the CDR3: TGCAGTGCTCGGCGGGGCCCCTACAATGAGCAGTTCTTC.

Worth noting for this clonotype: A much larger clone is a single base away; this may be a read error. This chain connects TRBV7-9 to TRBJ2-5; 8 positions match TRBD2. Germline V CDR1 and CDR2: SEHNR, FQNEAQ (reference sequence). This CDR3 has 15 amino acids. CDR3 amino acids: CVSSPRGGLQETQYF. CDR3 DNA sequence: TGTGTCAGCAGCCCCCGGGGGGGGTTGCAAGAGACCCAGTACTTC.

Ten or more counts support this clonotype. The V call is TRBV20-1, the J call TRBJ2-3; a weak D match, TRBD2 (6 bases). The CDR3 length is 12 residues. V lost 7 bases and J 2 bases, leaving 10 bases between the germline ends. Germline CDR1 reads DFQATT; CDR2 reads SNEGSKA (reference sequence). CDR3 nucleotides: TGCAGTGTTAGCGGAAACACAGATACGCAGTATTTT. Its translation: CSVSGNTDTQYF.

The rearrangement links TRBV20-1 to TRBJ2-1; D not certain. Between the trimmed V and J ends, which lost 0 bases and 9 bases, there was a span of 12 bases. Germline CDR1 is DFQATT and CDR2 is SNEGSKA (reference sequence). This CDR3 has 13 amino acids. This CDR3 reads CSARDQGFREQFF. CDR3 in DNA: TGCAGTGCTAGAGATCAAGGCTTCCGTGAGCAGTTCTTC.

V gene TRBV19 combines with J gene TRBJ2-7; D might be TRBD2 (6 bases). Looked up from germline, CDR1 is LNHDA and CDR2 is SQIVND (reference sequence). The germline V and J ends were trimmed by 2 bases and 7 bases, with 18 bases remaining between them. The CDR3 covers 15 residues. CDR3 sequence reads: CASSIRPGGAGEQYF. Here the CDR3 DNA reads TGTGCCAGTAGTATAAGGCCCGGAGGGGCGGGGGAGCAGTACTTC.

The V and J genes are TRBV7-8 and TRBJ2-3, with D possibly being TRBD1 (6 bases). Germline V gene sequence: CDR1 SGHVS, CDR2 FQNEAQ. Trimming removed 5 bases from V and 0 bases from J, with 12 bases in between. The length of the CDR3 is 15 residues. CDR3 DNA: TGTGCCAGCAGCCTAGAGGGGGACAGCACAGATACGCAGTATTTT. The encoded protein is CASSLEGDSTDTQYF. The variable domain in full, with the rest retrieved from reference TRBV7-8 and TRBJ2-3, is GAGVSQSPRYKVAKRGQDVALRCDPISGHVSLFWYQQALGQGPEFLTYFQNEAQLDKSGLPSDRFFAERPEGSVSTLKIQRTQQEDSAVYLCASSLEGDSTDTQYFGPGTRLTVL.